Following are 10 T cell receptor beta chains from one sample sequenced in a study of metastatic and nonmetastatic thyroid tumors. Patients had received no treatment of any kind before thyroid surgery. MiXCR reprocessed the PCR reads for TCRdb. This sample has about 24,000 clones, with about an eighth found just once. Sample: blood. These receptors were taken from a female donor with papillary thyroid cancer or a benign thyroid nodule (not recorded which). Some clones in this sample may be carry-over from other donors' samples.

This clone was seen at least ten times. The chain couples TRBV11-3 to TRBJ2-2; 14 positions match TRBD2. The CDR3 length is 16 residues. Germline V gene lookup returns CDR1 SGHNT and CDR2 YENEEA. Unmatched junction bases numbered 3, after V lost 5 bases and J lost 4 bases. This chain's CDR3 is CASSPGLAGGTGELFF. The CDR3 DNA follows: TGTGCCAGCAGCCCTGGACTAGCGGGAGGCACCGGGGAGCTGTTTTTT.

This clone rates as medium-sized. J is TRBJ2-1 and V is TRBV12-3 or TRBV12-4; the match to TRBD2 covers 8 bases. J was trimmed by 4 bases and V by 7 bases; bases with no gene match: 6. There are 14 residues in the CDR3. The DNA for the CDR3 is TGTGCCAGCACGGGGGGGGCAGCTTACAATGAGCAGTTCTTC. This sequence encodes CASTGGAAYNEQFF.

This clone was recorded at least ten times. This chain links TRBV19 with TRBJ1-4, with TRBD1 matching over 7 bases. This CDR3 is built from 13 residues. In germline, CDR1 is LNHDA, CDR2 SQIVND (reference sequence). J lost 10 bases, V lost 9 bases, and 11 bases had no gene match. The CDR3 region has the DNA TGTGCCAGCGCCGAAAGGGGGCGGGGAAAACTGTTTTTT. Its protein is CASAERGRGKLFF.

This clone was seen many times. This chain links TRBV29-1 with TRBJ2-7; TRBD2 matches at 9 bases. Germline trimming cut 3 bases from V and 4 bases from J; bases unmatched to any gene: 7. The germline CDR1 and CDR2 sequences are SQVTM and ANQGSEA. The CDR3 consists of 14 residues. The CDR3 loop reads CSVDGLAGIYEQYF. Written as DNA, the CDR3 is TGCAGCGTTGACGGGCTAGCGGGAATATACGAGCAGTACTTC.

The rearrangement joins TRBV12-3 or TRBV12-4 to TRBJ2-7, with 11 positions matching TRBD1. J lost 8 bases, V lost 5 bases, and 11 bases had no gene match. This CDR3 contains 15 residues. The CDR3 sequence: CASSLPGQGVRKQYF. CDR3 sequence (DNA): TGTGCCAGCAGTCTTCCGGGACAGGGGGTTAGAAAGCAGTACTTC.

This clone was recorded many times. The chain is built from TRBV11-2 and TRBJ1-2; 7 bases agree with TRBD1. CDR1 SGHAT and CDR2 FQNNGV come from the germline V gene. This CDR3 region has 15 residues. Losses at the gene ends were 5 bases for V and 5 bases for J; bases not matched to a gene: 11. This chain's CDR3 is CASSQLGTEEYGYTF. The DNA of the CDR3 is TGTGCCAGCAGCCAGCTAGGGACAGAAGAGTATGGCTACACCTTC. The full variable domain, rest sourced from reference TRBV11-2 and TRBJ1-2, is EAGVAQSPRYKIIEKRQSVAFWCNPISGHATLYWYQQILGQGPKLLIQFQNNGVVDDSQLPKDRFSAERLKGVDSTLKIQPAKLEDSAVYLCASSQLGTEEYGYTFGSGTRLTVV.

The chain combines TRBV30 with TRBJ1-3, with D possibly being TRBD1 (5 bases). CDR1 GTSNPN and CDR2 SVGIG come from the germline V gene (reference sequence). CDR3 length equals 13 residues. Trimming left V 4 bases short and J 2 bases short, with 9 bases between. In DNA form, the CDR3 reads TGTGCCTGGACGTCAGGGCCTGGAAACACCATATATTTT. It translates to CAWTSGPGNTIYF.

V and J are TRBV5-1 and TRBJ2-7, with 10 nucleotides matching TRBD1. The V gene's germline CDR1 is SGHRS and CDR2 YFSETQ. V was clipped by 4 bases and J by 4 bases; unmatched bases: 8. The CDR3 contains 15 residues. The CDR3 loop reads CASSPLPGQGYEQYF. In nucleotides, the CDR3 is TGCGCCAGCAGCCCTTTGCCGGGACAGGGGTACGAGCAGTACTTC. Drawing the rest from reference TRBV5-1 and TRBJ2-7, the complete variable domain is KAGVTQTPRYLIKTRGQQVTLSCSPISGHRSVSWYQQTPGQGLQFLFEYFSETQRNKGNFPGRFSGRQFSNSRSEMNVSTLELGDSALYLCASSPLPGQGYEQYFGPGTRLTVT.

This clone has at least ten counts. V is TRBV20-1 and J is TRBJ2-6; D unclear. The CDR3 spans 17 residues. Germline V lookup: CDR1 DFQATT, CDR2 SNEGSKA (reference sequence). V gave up 3 bases and J gave up 1 base, with 16 bases separating them. CDR3 in amino acids: CSASSRHSRSGANVLTF. CDR3 coding DNA: TGCAGTGCTAGTTCTCGACACTCTAGGTCTGGGGCCAACGTCCTGACTTTC.

This clone was recorded many times. The CDR3, as DNA: TGTGCCAGCAGCTACACCCGCCCCGGGACAGGGCGCTCTGGGGCCAACGTCCTGACTTTC. Translating gives CASSYTRPGTGRSGANVLTF. This chain uses TRBV7-3 with TRBJ2-6, with 9 positions matching TRBD1. With V trimmed by 4 bases and J by 0 bases, 13 bases remained unmatched. CDR3 length: 20 residues. Per germline, CDR1 SGHTA and CDR2 FQGTGA.